The 20 T cell receptor beta chains reported below all come from one sample, sequenced in a study of control samples from healthy donors and cancer patients (dated by TCRdb to 2020 to 2021). Receptor amplification or capture employed the immunoSEQ multiplex PCR assay. TCRdb took over this immuneACCESS table, retaining in-frame rearrangements with V and J assigned. Such tables are incomplete; in checked studies, under half of the missing clones stem from an unresolved V gene, and the remainder is unexplained. The sample table contains roughly 370,000 clones; only one count was recorded for 90% of them. The ten most abundant clones make up 5.5% to 8% of the sample. The source material was PBMCs. The receptor set was obtained from a man in his forties with head and neck cancer.

The V gene is TRBV7-3, the J gene TRBJ2-3; 7 bases fit TRBD2. V lost 2 bases and J lost 4; bases outside the gene matches: 6. CDR3 size: 15 residues. Germline V gene data show CDR1 as SGHTA and CDR2 as FQGTGA. CDR3 in amino acids: CASSLSGGSPDTQYF. CDR3 sequence (DNA): TGTGCCAGCAGCTTATCGGGCGGGAGCCCAGATACGCAGTATTTT. Full variable domain (missing parts from reference TRBV7-3 and TRBJ2-3): GAGVSQTPSNKVTEKGKYVELRCDPISGHTALYWYRQSLGQGPEFLIYFQGTGAADDSGLPNDRFFAVRPEGSVSTLKIQRTERGDSAVYLCASSLSGGSPDTQYFGPGTRLTVL.

Only one count was recorded for this clone. The rearrangement joins TRBV15 to TRBJ1-5; unclear D gene. Germline V CDR1 and CDR2: LNHNV, YYDKDF (reference sequence). V lost 4 bases, J lost 7 bases, and 11 bases lay in between. This CDR3 is 13 amino acids long. CDR3 DNA sequence: TGTGCCACCAGCATCGGTCTGGGCCAGCCCCAGCATTTT. This encodes CATSIGLGQPQHF.

This chain connects TRBV9 to TRBJ2-2; 7 nucleotides align to TRBD1. The CDR3 runs 16 residues. Germline assignment: CDR1 SGDLS and CDR2 YYNGEE. Trimming cost V 4 bases and J 3 bases; bases outside gene matches: 9. In DNA, the CDR3 is TGTGCCAGCAGCCAAGGACAGGTCTTCGACACCGGGGAGCTGTTTTTT. Amino acid sequence: CASSQGQVFDTGELFF.

This clone was counted once. The V and J genes are TRBV6-5 and TRBJ2-3; weak D call: TRBD2 (7 bases). The CDR3 has 13 residues. Germline values: CDR1 MNHEY, CDR2 SVGAGI. V gave up 9 bases and J gave up 4 bases, with 14 bases separating them. CDR3 region: CAREGGGPDTQYF. In DNA, the CDR3 is TGTGCCAGGGAGGGGGGAGGGCCAGATACGCAGTATTTT.

This clone has only a few counts. This chain connects TRBV28 to TRBJ1-1; D is undetermined. The ends were cut back, 1 base at V and 6 bases at J, with 6 bases in the middle. The CDR3 sequence is 12 residues long. Germline CDR1 MDHEN, CDR2 SYDVKM. DNA for the CDR3: TGTGCCAGCAGTTTATATACGTCTGAAGCTTTCTTT. Translation: CASSLYTSEAFF.

V gene TRBV5-1 combines with J gene TRBJ2-5; no clear D gene. This CDR3 comprises 13 residues. Germline CDR1 and CDR2: SGHRS and YFSETQ. V lost 1 base and J 3 bases, leaving 7 bases between the germline ends. CDR3 sequence (DNA): TGCGCCAGCAGCTTGCGGGCGAAAGAGACCCAGTACTTC. As protein: CASSLRAKETQYF.

The CDR3 loop reads CSASRAGASYNEQFF. The CDR3 bases are TGCAGTGCTAGTCGGGCGGGAGCCTCCTACAATGAGCAGTTCTTC. The chain joins TRBV20-1 to TRBJ2-1; the match to TRBD2 covers 7 bases. After removal of 3 bases from V and 0 bases from J, the junction contained 5 bases not matched to a gene. This CDR3 has 15 amino acids. In germline, CDR1 is DFQATT, CDR2 SNEGSKA (reference sequence).

The chain employs TRBV6-5 and TRBJ2-5; D gene ambiguous. Germline-derived CDR1 and CDR2 are MNHEY and SVGAGI. The CDR3 spans 13 residues. Trimming left V 8 bases short and J 6 bases short, with 16 bases between. Here the CDR3 DNA reads TGTGCCAGCCTCTCGGACGGTTCGAAGACCCAGTACTTC. This encodes CASLSDGSKTQYF.

This CDR3 reads CASSSPNRDFAYEQYF. CDR3 in DNA: TGTGCCAGCAGCTCTCCGAACCGGGACTTCGCCTACGAGCAGTACTTC. The rearrangement links TRBV5-4 to TRBJ2-7; D may be TRBD2 (6 bases). Germline lookup yields CDR1 SGHNT and CDR2 YYREEE (reference sequence). CDR3 length: 16 amino acids. V lost 3 bases and J 2 bases, leaving 18 bases between the germline ends.

This chain uses TRBV6-5 with TRBJ1-5; D might be TRBD1 (5 bases). Germline CDR1 MNHEY, CDR2 SVGAGI. V was trimmed by 8 bases and J by 1 base, leaving 15 bases between them. This CDR3 is 15 amino acids long. The CDR3 DNA reads TGTGCCAGCTTGAGGGGCGAAGTGAGCAATCAGCCCCAGCATTTT. Translating gives CASLRGEVSNQPQHF.

The V and J genes are TRBV29-1 and TRBJ2-2; D remains unclear. The germline CDR1 and CDR2 sequences are SQVTM and ANQGSEA. V was clipped by 4 bases and J by 8 bases, with 8 bases between them. CDR3 length equals 11 residues. In nucleotides, the CDR3 is TGCAGCGTTGCAGGCGCAGGGGAGCTGTTTTTT. Amino acids: CSVAGAGELFF.

This clone has a single count. The chain employs TRBV7-2 and TRBJ2-7; D perhaps matches TRBD2 (5 bases). The CDR3 consists of 14 residues. V was cut by 7 bases and J by 7 bases, with 20 bases left in between. Per the germline V gene, CDR1 is SGHTA and CDR2 is FQGNSA. The DNA of the CDR3 is TGTGCCAGCACCCTAGCCTCTCTACGTCCGGAGCAGTACTTC. It codes for CASTLASLRPEQYF.

The gene calls are TRBV7-8 and TRBJ2-5; D call uncertain. V dropped 5 bases and J dropped 2 bases, with 15 bases sitting between them. This CDR3 comprises 15 residues. Germline CDR1 is SGHVS and CDR2 is FQNEAQ. The CDR3 sequence: CASSQNQNPQETQYF. In nucleotides, the CDR3 is TGTGCCAGCAGCCAAAATCAGAATCCACAAGAGACCCAGTACTTC.

The J gene is TRBJ1-5, the V gene TRBV5-6; unclear D gene. The CDR3 contains 15 residues. V was shortened by 0 bases and J by 6 bases, with 13 bases between the two germline ends. The germline CDR1 and CDR2 sequences are SGHDT and YYEEEE. The CDR3 DNA follows: TGTGCCAGCAGCTTGGTCTCGGATTGGGGTCAGCCCCAGCATTTT. Translation: CASSLVSDWGQPQHF.

This chain's CDR3 is CASSQDHQTYNEQFF. In DNA form, the CDR3 reads TGTGCCAGCAGCCAAGATCACCAAACCTACAATGAGCAGTTCTTC. V usage is TRBV3-1 (or the pseudogene TRBV3-2) and J usage is TRBJ2-1; D is ambiguous. The CDR3 length is 15 residues. V lost 0 bases and J 2 bases, leaving 8 bases between the germline ends. CDR1 and CDR2 from the germline V gene are LGHDT and YNNKEL (reference sequence).

The chain recombines TRBV29-1 with TRBJ1-2, with a weak D call TRBD1 (6 bases). V was shortened by 7 bases and J by 2 bases, with 11 bases between the two germline ends. Germline CDR1 reads SQVTM; CDR2 reads ANQGSEA. The length of the CDR3 is 12 residues. Here the CDR3 DNA reads TGCAGCGCAGCCGACAGGAACTATGGCTACACCTTC. This codes for CSAADRNYGYTF.

As concerns this clone: One end of the junction is discordant with germline, which a read error may explain. This chain uses TRBV28 with TRBJ2-1; D is unclear. Germline lookup yields CDR1 MDHEN and CDR2 SYDVKM. The CDR3 contains 11 residues. CDR3 DNA: TGTGCCAGCACTTTACAAAATGAGCAGTTCTTC. Its protein is CASTLQNEQFF.

There are a few counts of this clone. The chain carries TRBV2 and TRBJ1-6; no clear D gene. Per germline, CDR1 SNHLY and CDR2 FYNNEI. This CDR3 is built from 17 residues. Trimming cost V 4 bases and J 6 bases, with 19 bases left between them. CDR3 in amino acids: CASSAGRGGLSNSPLHF. CDR3 coding DNA: TGTGCCAGCAGTGCTGGACGGGGTGGGCTGAGTAATTCACCCCTCCACTTT.

The chain is built from TRBV28 and TRBJ1-5; tentative D call: TRBD1 (5 bases). Trimming left V 7 bases short and J 2 bases short, with 12 bases between. This CDR3 spans 14 amino acids. Germline V gene data show CDR1 as MDHEN and CDR2 as SYDVKM. For the CDR3, the DNA is TGTGCCAGCACCGGGGCCGGCGGCAATCAGCCCCAGCATTTT. It specifies CASTGAGGNQPQHF.

V is TRBV28 and J is TRBJ1-4; D unclear. Germline values: CDR1 MDHEN, CDR2 SYDVKM. Trimming shortened V by 7 bases and J by 5 bases, and 8 bases separated the two germline ends. This CDR3 has 12 residues. CDR3 sequence (DNA): TGTGCCAGCAATCTACGGAATGAAAAACTGTTTTTT. This translates into CASNLRNEKLFF.